The 27 T cell receptor beta chains presented below share a single source sample, sequenced in a study of human T cells and chemical hapten exposure. Stated time point: patch test 3, about 24 weeks after DPC sensitization. Sample treatment: therapeutic diphenylcyclopropenone sensitization with weekly scalp DPC. TCRdb ran MiXCR on the RACE reads and lists one entry per CDR3 protein. The sample includes about 52,000 distinct CDR3 sequences, more than 9.5% seen only once; the top ten take around 17%. This material consisted of whole blood, taken in connection with sensitization to the hapten diphenylcyclopropenone (DPC). All receptors derive from a woman in her forties with alopecia areata. Some clones in this sample may be carry-over from other donors' samples.

This clonotype was recorded many times. The CDR3 DNA is TGCAGCGTTGGGCCGGAGGACGTCTCCTACGAGCAGTACTTC. Translation: CSVGPEDVSYEQYF. This chain links TRBV29-1 with TRBJ2-7, with TRBD2 as a possible D gene (5 bases). The ends were cut back, 4 bases at V and 0 bases at J, with 13 bases in the middle. CDR3 length: 14 residues. Germline CDR1 SQVTM, CDR2 ANQGSEA.

This clonotype was recorded at least ten times. The genes are TRBV6-4 and TRBJ2-6, with 9 bases matching TRBD1. V shed 6 bases and J 4 bases; nucleotides not matched to a gene: 7. The germline V gene has CDR1 MRHNA and CDR2 SNTAGT. This CDR3 region has 16 residues. DNA of the CDR3: TGTGCCAGCAGGCCCGGGACAGGGATCGGGGCCAACGTCCTGACTTTC. Translated, it gives CASRPGTGIGANVLTF.

This rearrangement joins TRBV6-2 or TRBV6-3 to TRBJ2-7, with a weak D call TRBD1 (6 bases). The CDR3 loop spans 13 amino acids. V was cut by 9 bases and J by 3 bases, with 15 bases left in between. Germline loops: CDR1 MNHEY, CDR2 SVGEGT. The CDR3 region is CASVVDRGYEQYF. The CDR3 bases are TGTGCCAGTGTCGTGGACAGAGGCTACGAGCAGTACTTC.

The table lists this clonotype with a few counts. The rearrangement uses TRBV7-2 and TRBJ2-3; D gene unclear. Looked up from germline, CDR1 is SGHTA and CDR2 is FQGNSA. There are 11 residues in the CDR3. Trimming stripped 5 bases from V and 4 bases from J, with 4 bases between. CDR3 DNA sequence: TGTGCCAGCAGCCAGCCAGATACGCAGTATTTT. It specifies CASSQPDTQYF. Full variable domain (missing parts from reference TRBV7-2 and TRBJ2-3): GAGVSQSPSNKVTEKGKDVELRCDPISGHTALYWYRQSLGQGLEFLIYFQGNSAPDKSGLPSDRFSAERTGGSVSTLTIQRTQQEDSAVYLCASSQPDTQYFGPGTRLTVL.

This clonotype was observed many times. The V gene is TRBV20-1, the J gene TRBJ1-2, with D hard to call. Trimming shortened V by 3 bases and J by 5 bases, and 19 bases separated the two germline ends. CDR3 length: 15 amino acids. CDR1 is DFQATT, CDR2 SNEGSKA, per germline (reference sequence). The CDR3 is CSASRRGVAGYGYTF. CDR3 bases: TGCAGTGCTAGCCGGCGGGGAGTCGCGGGATATGGCTACACCTTC.

This clonotype was counted a few times. This rearrangement joins TRBV4-1 to TRBJ1-5, with D perhaps TRBD1 (6 bases). The CDR3 contains 15 residues. Germline V gives CDR1 MGHRA, CDR2 YSYEKL. The V end was cut by 0 bases, the J end by 3 bases, with 9 bases between. DNA of the CDR3: TGCGCCAGCAGCCAAGATAACAGGGTCAATCAGCCCCAGCATTTT. As protein: CASSQDNRVNQPQHF.

The chain combines TRBV6-4 with TRBJ1-2; D gene uncertain. The CDR3 contains 13 residues. Trimming took off 3 bases at V and 1 base at J, with 6 bases between the two ends. The germline V gene encodes CDR1 MRHNA and CDR2 SNTAGT. The DNA for the CDR3 is TGTGCCAGCAGTGAAACACTTAACTATGGCTACACCTTC. This sequence encodes CASSETLNYGYTF.

The chain combines TRBV7-6 with TRBJ2-5; 10 bases fit TRBD2. Germline trimming cut 1 base from V and 4 bases from J; bases unmatched to any gene: 3. The germline V gene encodes CDR1 SGHVS and CDR2 FNYEAQ. This CDR3 has 15 residues. The CDR3 DNA reads as TGTGCCAGCAGCTTAGGACTAGCGGGCGGAGAGACCCAGTACTTC. Residues: CASSLGLAGGETQYF.

This rearrangement joins TRBV20-1 to TRBJ2-3; D perhaps matches TRBD1 (6 bases). Per germline, CDR1 DFQATT and CDR2 SNEGSKA (reference sequence). Trimming pared 4 bases from V and 6 bases from J, leaving 11 bases between. The CDR3 totals 12 residues. CDR3 coding DNA: TGCAGTGCTACGACAGGCCCCGATACGCAGTATTTT. Translated: CSATTGPDTQYF.

This clonotype was observed many times. The gene calls are TRBV15 and TRBJ2-7; tentatively, D is TRBD1 (5 bases). Germline V CDR1 and CDR2: LNHNV, YYDKDF (reference sequence). The CDR3 has 15 amino acids. V was clipped by 0 bases and J by 2 bases, with 11 bases between them. The CDR3 reads CATSRDDSSTYEQYF. Here the CDR3 DNA reads TGTGCCACCAGCAGAGACGACAGTAGTACCTACGAGCAGTACTTC.

The CDR3: CASSGSGYTF. CDR3 DNA sequence: TGTGCCAGCAGCGGGAGCGGCTACACCTTC. The chain combines TRBV7-9 with TRBJ1-2, with unresolved D. The ends were cut back, 5 bases at V and 8 bases at J, with 6 bases in the middle. The CDR3 consists of 10 residues. Germline-derived CDR1 and CDR2 are SEHNR and FQNEAQ (reference sequence). Supplemented by reference TRBV7-9 and TRBJ1-2, the full variable domain reads DTGVSQNPRHKITKRGQNVTFRCDPISEHNRLYWYRQTLGQGPEFLTYFQNEAQLEKSRLLSDRFSAERPKGSFSTLEIQRTEQGDSAMYLCASSGSGYTFGSGTRLTVV.

This clonotype was counted many times. The chain uses TRBV7-8 and TRBJ2-5, with D perhaps TRBD1 or TRBD2 (5 bases each). Germline assignment: CDR1 SGHVS and CDR2 FQNEAQ. The CDR3 has 18 residues. V was trimmed by 1 base and J by 5 bases, leaving 23 bases between them. This CDR3 is CASSLGDLEHQPDETQYF. The CDR3 bases are TGTGCCAGCAGCTTAGGGGACCTTGAGCACCAGCCTGACGAGACCCAGTACTTC.

Many counts were recorded for this clonotype. This chain joins TRBV3-1 and TRBJ2-2; D is uncertain. CDR3 size: 14 residues. The germline V gene encodes CDR1 LGHDT and CDR2 YNNKEL (reference sequence). V dropped 0 bases and J dropped 4 bases, with 6 bases sitting between them. CDR3 bases: TGTGCCAGCAGCCAAGACCCGGCCACCGGGGAGCTGTTTTTT. Amino acid sequence: CASSQDPATGELFF.

V gene TRBV6-1 combines with J gene TRBJ1-3; TRBD1 matches at 9 bases. V gave up 9 bases and J gave up 0 bases; unmatched junction bases: 3. Per the germline V gene, CDR1 is MNHNS and CDR2 is SASEGT. The CDR3 consists of 14 residues. The CDR3 here is CASQTGGSGNTIYF. The DNA of the CDR3 is TGTGCCAGTCAGACAGGGGGCTCTGGAAACACCATATATTTT.

This clonotype turned up a few times. This chain links TRBV12-3 or TRBV12-4 with TRBJ1-2; D call uncertain. Trimming left V 2 bases short and J 3 bases short, with 7 bases between. The CDR3 runs to 13 residues. The CDR3 sequence is CASSLSSYYGYTF. In DNA, the CDR3 is TGTGCCAGCAGTTTATCATCTTACTATGGCTACACCTTC.

This clonotype appeared a few times. J is TRBJ1-2 and V is TRBV6-6; TRBD1 aligns across 7 bases. V shed 6 bases, J shed 8 bases, and the junction held 18 bases outside the gene matches. The CDR3 loop spans 16 amino acids. The germline V gene has CDR1 MNHNY and CDR2 SVGAGI (reference sequence). DNA for the CDR3: TGTGCCAGCAGGGGACCCAAGACAGGGCGGGCGTGGGGCTACACCTTC. Translated: CASRGPKTGRAWGYTF.

This clonotype was detected many times. The chain employs TRBV24-1 and TRBJ2-1; D is uncertain. The CDR3 is made up of 12 amino acids. Germline CDR1 and CDR2: KGHDR and SFDVKD. V shed 8 bases and J shed 8 bases, with 12 bases lying between them. The CDR3 DNA reads TGTGCCACCAATTCACTCAGCGATGAGCAGTTCTTC. Amino acid sequence: CATNSLSDEQFF.

This clonotype appeared many times. The rearrangement uses TRBV5-4 and TRBJ1-1, with D uncertain. V lost 7 bases and J 4 bases, leaving 11 bases between the germline ends. This CDR3 contains 12 residues. In germline, CDR1 is SGHNT, CDR2 YYREEE (reference sequence). Here the CDR3 reads CASGPRSTEAFF. In DNA form, the CDR3 reads TGTGCCAGCGGCCCCAGGAGCACTGAAGCTTTCTTT.

This rearrangement joins TRBV2 to TRBJ1-2; D possibly corresponds to TRBD1 (5 bases). Looked up from germline, CDR1 is SNHLY and CDR2 is FYNNEI. This CDR3 is built from 16 residues. With 6 bases removed from V and 0 bases from J, the gap between germline ends came to 17 bases. The CDR3 protein is CASRAGTGVANYGYTF. CDR3 nucleotides: TGTGCCAGCAGGGCAGGGACGGGAGTCGCTAACTATGGCTACACCTTC.

This sequence joins TRBV11-2 and TRBJ2-5; 10 positions match TRBD2. The CDR3 contains 18 residues. Per germline, CDR1 SGHAT and CDR2 FQNNGV. V was pared by 0 bases and J by 5 bases, with 12 bases of the junction left unmatched. The DNA for the CDR3 is TGTGCCAGCAGCTTAGATGAGGGTAGCGGGGGGTTCCTGGAGACCCAGTACTTC. It translates to CASSLDEGSGGFLETQYF.

The sample holds many counts of this clonotype. The J gene is TRBJ2-3, the V gene TRBV20-1; a weak D match, TRBD1 (6 bases). This CDR3 is 11 amino acids long. The ends were cut back, 7 bases at V and 1 base at J, with 6 bases in the middle. The germline V gene encodes CDR1 DFQATT and CDR2 SNEGSKA (reference sequence). CDR3 in amino acids: CSGQGTDTQYF. The CDR3 DNA reads TGCAGTGGACAGGGCACAGATACGCAGTATTTT.

This chain uses TRBV11-3 with TRBJ1-1, with TRBD1 matching over 11 bases. CDR3 length: 15 amino acids. The V segment lost 3 bases and the J segment 3 bases; nucleotides outside the gene matches: 3. The germline CDR1 and CDR2 sequences are SGHNT and YENEEA. CDR3 sequence reads: CASSLGTGGYTEAFF. For the CDR3, the DNA is TGTGCCAGCAGCTTGGGGACAGGGGGATACACTGAAGCTTTCTTT.

A note on this clonotype: The junction shows a germline mismatch at one end, possibly a read error. The chain employs TRBV7-9 and TRBJ2-7; D is unresolved. This CDR3 region has 12 residues. CDR1 SEHNR and CDR2 FQNEAQ come from the germline V gene (reference sequence). The CDR3 bases are TGTGCCAGCAACCAAGAGAACTACGAGCAATACTTC. Translation: CASNQENYEQYF.

This clonotype was seen a handful of times. The chain joins TRBV20-1 to TRBJ1-1, with 7 bases lining up with TRBD1. The V segment lost 2 bases and the J segment 4 bases; nucleotides outside the gene matches: 22. This CDR3 spans 19 amino acids. Germline CDR1 is DFQATT and CDR2 is SNEGSKA (reference sequence). The CDR3 protein is CSARPRQGSYAVVGTEAFF. In DNA, the CDR3 is TGCAGTGCTAGACCGCGACAGGGCTCGTACGCGGTGGTTGGCACTGAAGCTTTCTTT.

The sample holds many counts of this clonotype. This sequence joins TRBV12-3 or TRBV12-4 and TRBJ2-2, with TRBD2 as a possible D gene (6 bases). V was pared by 5 bases and J by 4 bases, with 20 bases between. The CDR3 has 17 residues. CDR3 coding DNA: TGTGCCAGCAGTCGCCAGAATGGCGGGGCCCTCACCGGGGAGCTGTTTTTT. Translating gives CASSRQNGGALTGELFF.

This clonotype was seen a handful of times. V usage is TRBV12-3 or TRBV12-4 and J usage is TRBJ1-1; no reliable D call. The CDR3 extends over 15 amino acids. V was pared by 5 bases and J by 1 base, with 14 bases between. The CDR3 region is CASSPDVGRNTEAFF. The CDR3 nucleotides are TGTGCCAGCAGTCCCGATGTGGGAAGGAACACTGAAGCTTTCTTT.

The V and J genes are TRBV7-6 and TRBJ1-1; D unclear. Deletions cut 2 bases from V and 5 bases from J, with 9 bases between. CDR1 and CDR2 (germline): SGHVS, FNYEAQ. The CDR3 runs 13 residues. The CDR3 is CASSLHTLTEAFF. For the CDR3, the DNA is TGTGCCAGCAGCTTACACACCCTGACTGAAGCTTTCTTT.